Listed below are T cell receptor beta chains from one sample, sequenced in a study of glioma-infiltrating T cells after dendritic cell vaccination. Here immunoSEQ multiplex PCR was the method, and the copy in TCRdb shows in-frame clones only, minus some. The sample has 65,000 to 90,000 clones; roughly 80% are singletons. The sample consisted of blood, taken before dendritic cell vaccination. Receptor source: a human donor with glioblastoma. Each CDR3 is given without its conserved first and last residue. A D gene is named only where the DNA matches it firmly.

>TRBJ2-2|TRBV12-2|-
ASRLAFRDSVFANTGELF
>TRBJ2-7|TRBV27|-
ASSRRTVDEQY
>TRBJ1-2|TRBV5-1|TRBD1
ASSYRQGGNNYGYT
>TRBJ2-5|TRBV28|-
ASSFSLEETQY
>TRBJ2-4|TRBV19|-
ASSIGGAKNIQY
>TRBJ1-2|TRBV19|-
ASSARQDWSYGYT
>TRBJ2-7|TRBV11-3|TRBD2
ASSFSGETYEQY
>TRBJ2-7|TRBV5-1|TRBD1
ASSLDGQGSYEQY
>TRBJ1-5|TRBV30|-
AWTGTKNQPQH
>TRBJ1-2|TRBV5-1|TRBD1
ASSKWDRGNGYT
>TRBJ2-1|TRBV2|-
ASSDMTTYQF
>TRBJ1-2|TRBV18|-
ASSPRSDSSGYT
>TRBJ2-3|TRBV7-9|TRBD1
ASSRGQGASTDTQY
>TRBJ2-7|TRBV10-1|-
ASSESLIAID
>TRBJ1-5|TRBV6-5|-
ASRGGGGRNQPQH
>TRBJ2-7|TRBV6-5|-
ASHDGTSYEQY
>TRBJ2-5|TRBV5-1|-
ASSLITVGKTQY
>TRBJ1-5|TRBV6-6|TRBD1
ASIPDRKVQPQH
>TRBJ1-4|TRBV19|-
ASSMGLTSTNEKLF
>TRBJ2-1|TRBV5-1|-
ASSLYGGRFSYNEQF
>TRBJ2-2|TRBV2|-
ASTVTGSTGELF
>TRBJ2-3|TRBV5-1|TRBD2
ASSFSGRTTDTQY
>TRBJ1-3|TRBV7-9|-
ASSPLQGFSGNTIY
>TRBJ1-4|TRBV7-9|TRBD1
ASSNWTGVEEKLF
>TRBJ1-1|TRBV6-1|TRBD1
ASSEAGQATEAF
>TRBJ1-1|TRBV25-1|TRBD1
ASIRQGSTEAF
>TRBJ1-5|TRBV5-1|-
ASSLQGHSNQPQH
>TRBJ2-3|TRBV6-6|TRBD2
ASRGLAGFTDTQY
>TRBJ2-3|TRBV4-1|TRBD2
ASSRKLAGGDFSTDTQY
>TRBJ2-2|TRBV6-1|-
ASSDYLGLVTGELF
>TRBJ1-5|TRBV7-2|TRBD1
ASSSGQGQPQH
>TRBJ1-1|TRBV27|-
ASRLRAASGTEAF
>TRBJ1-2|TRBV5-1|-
ASSSGQKYGYT
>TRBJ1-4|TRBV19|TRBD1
ASCPLQGSNEKLF
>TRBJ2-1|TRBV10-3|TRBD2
AISTTSGYNEQF
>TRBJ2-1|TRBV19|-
ASRGTGTLNEQF
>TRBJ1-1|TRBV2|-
ASTYGGGRTTEAF
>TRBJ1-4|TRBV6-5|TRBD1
ASSLRTGKNEKLF
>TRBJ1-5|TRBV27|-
ASSFRDQPQH
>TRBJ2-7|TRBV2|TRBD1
ASTDRVSYEQY
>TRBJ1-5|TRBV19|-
ASHRGEGGQPQH
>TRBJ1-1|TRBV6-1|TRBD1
ASSGLTGAFGTEAF
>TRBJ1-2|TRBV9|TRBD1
ASSLNLDRSYGYT
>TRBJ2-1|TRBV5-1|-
ASSLEPGTGNEQF
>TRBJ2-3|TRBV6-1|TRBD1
ASTDRGRMDTQY
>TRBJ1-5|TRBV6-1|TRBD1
ASRRTGRNQPQH
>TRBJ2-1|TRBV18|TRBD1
ASSPPGQGGYNEQF
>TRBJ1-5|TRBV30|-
AWSTLSGLNQPQH
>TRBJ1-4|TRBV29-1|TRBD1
SVRTGFNEKLF
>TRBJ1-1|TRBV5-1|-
ASSLGGIMNTEAF
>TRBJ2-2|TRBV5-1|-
ASRTEINTGELF
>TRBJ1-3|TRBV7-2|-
ASSGGGYLSGNTIY
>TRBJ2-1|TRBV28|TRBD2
ASRTGGGRANNEQF
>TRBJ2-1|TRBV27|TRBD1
ASRRDREGGEQF
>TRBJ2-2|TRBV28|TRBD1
ASSLRAGGLTGELF
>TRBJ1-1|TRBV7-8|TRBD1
ASSSRQGLTEAF
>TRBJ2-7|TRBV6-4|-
ASSHAPRVFGEQY
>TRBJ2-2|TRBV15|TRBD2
ATSRGARRGGDGELF
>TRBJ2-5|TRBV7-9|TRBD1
ASSYGGRTGPETQY
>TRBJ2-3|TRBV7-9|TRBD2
ASSSLAGGLSTDTQY